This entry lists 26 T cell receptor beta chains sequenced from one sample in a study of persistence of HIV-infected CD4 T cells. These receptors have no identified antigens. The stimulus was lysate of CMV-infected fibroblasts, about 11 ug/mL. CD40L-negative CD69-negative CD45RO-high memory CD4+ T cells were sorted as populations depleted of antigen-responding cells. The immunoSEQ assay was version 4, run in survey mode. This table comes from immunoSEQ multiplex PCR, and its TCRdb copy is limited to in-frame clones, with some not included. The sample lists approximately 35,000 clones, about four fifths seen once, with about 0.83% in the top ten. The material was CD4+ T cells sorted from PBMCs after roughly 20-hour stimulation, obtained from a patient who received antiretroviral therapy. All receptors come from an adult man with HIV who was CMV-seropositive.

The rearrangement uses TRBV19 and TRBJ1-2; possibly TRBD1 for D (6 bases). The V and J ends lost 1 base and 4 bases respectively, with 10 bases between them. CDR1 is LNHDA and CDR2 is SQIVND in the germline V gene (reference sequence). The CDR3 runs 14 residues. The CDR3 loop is CASSIAQDSYGYTF. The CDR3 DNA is TGTGCCAGTAGTATAGCCCAGGACAGCTATGGCTACACCTTC.

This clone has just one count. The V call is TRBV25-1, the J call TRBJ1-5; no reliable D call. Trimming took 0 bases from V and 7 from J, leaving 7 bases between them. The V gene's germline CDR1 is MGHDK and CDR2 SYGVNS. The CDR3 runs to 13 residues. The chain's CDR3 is CASSEYGHQPQHF. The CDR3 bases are TGTGCCAGCAGTGAATATGGCCACCAGCCCCAGCATTTT. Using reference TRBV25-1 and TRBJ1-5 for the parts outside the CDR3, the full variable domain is EADIYQTPRYLVIGTGKKITLECSQTMGHDKMYWYQQDPGMELHLIHYSYGVNSTEKGDLSSESTVSRIRTEHFPLTLESARPSHTSQYLCASSEYGHQPQHFGDGTRLSIL.

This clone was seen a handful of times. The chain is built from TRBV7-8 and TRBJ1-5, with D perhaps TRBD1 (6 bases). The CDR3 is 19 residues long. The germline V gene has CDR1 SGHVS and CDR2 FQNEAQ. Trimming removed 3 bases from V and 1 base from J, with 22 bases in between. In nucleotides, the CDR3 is TGTGCCAGCAGCTTCGGACAGCGTCTATTGATTGGGAGCAATCAGCCCCAGCATTTT. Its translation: CASSFGQRLLIGSNQPQHF.

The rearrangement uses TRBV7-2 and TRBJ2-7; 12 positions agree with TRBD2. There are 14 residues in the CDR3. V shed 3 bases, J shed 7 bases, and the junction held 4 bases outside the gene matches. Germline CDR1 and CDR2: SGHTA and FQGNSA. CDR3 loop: CASSFGLAGREQYF. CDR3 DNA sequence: TGTGCCAGCAGCTTCGGACTAGCGGGGAGGGAGCAGTACTTC.

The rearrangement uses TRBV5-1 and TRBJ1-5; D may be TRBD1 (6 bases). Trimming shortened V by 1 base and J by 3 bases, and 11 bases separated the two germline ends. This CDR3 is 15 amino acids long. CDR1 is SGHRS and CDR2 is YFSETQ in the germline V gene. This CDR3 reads CASSLYGQSNQPQHF. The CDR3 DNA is TGCGCCAGCAGCTTGTACGGACAGTCCAATCAGCCCCAGCATTTT.

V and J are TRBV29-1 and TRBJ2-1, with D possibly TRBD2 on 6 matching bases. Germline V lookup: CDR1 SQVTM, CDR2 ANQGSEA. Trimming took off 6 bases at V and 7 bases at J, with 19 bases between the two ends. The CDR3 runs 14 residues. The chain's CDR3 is CSVPGRGLKNEQFF. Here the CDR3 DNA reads TGCAGCGTACCGGGACGGGGGTTGAAAAATGAGCAGTTCTTC.

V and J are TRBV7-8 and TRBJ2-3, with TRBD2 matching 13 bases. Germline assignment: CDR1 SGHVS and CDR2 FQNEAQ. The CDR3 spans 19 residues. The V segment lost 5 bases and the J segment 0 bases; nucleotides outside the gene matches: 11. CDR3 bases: TGTGCCAGCAGCACCGGACTAGCGGGGGCGATTCCGAGCACAGATACGCAGTATTTT. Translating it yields CASSTGLAGAIPSTDTQYF.

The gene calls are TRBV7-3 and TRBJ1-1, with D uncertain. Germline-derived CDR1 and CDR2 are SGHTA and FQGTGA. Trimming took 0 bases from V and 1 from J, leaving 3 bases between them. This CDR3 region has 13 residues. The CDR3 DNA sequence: TGTGCCAGCAGCTTAACTGGGAACACTGAAGCTTTCTTT. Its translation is CASSLTGNTEAFF.

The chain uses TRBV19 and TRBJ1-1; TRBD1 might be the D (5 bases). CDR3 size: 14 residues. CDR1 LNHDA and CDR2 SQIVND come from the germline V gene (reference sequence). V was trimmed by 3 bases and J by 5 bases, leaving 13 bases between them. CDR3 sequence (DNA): TGTGCCAGTAGTATGATGAGGGGAAGGACTGAAGCTTTCTTT. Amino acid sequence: CASSMMRGRTEAFF.

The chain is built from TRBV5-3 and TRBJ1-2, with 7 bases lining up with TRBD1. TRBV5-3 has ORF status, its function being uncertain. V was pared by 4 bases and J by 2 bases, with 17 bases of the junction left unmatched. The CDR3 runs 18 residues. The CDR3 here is CARSLPRDSTKTNYGYTF. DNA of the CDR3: TGTGCCAGAAGCCTGCCCCGGGACAGCACCAAAACGAACTATGGCTACACCTTC.

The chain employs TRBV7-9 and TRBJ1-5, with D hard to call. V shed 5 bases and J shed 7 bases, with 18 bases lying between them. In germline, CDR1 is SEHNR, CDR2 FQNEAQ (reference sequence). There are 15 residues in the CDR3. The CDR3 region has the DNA TGTGCCAGCAGCAATAAGGAGGTGTTGGGACAGCCCCAGCATTTT. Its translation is CASSNKEVLGQPQHF.

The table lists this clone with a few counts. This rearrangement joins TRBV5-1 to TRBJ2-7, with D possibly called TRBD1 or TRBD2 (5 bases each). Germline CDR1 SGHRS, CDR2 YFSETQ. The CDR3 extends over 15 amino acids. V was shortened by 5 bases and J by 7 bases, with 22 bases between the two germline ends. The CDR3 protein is CASRLKTDGPGEQYF. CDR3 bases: TGCGCCAGCAGACTAAAGACAGACGGCCCGGGGGAGCAGTACTTC.

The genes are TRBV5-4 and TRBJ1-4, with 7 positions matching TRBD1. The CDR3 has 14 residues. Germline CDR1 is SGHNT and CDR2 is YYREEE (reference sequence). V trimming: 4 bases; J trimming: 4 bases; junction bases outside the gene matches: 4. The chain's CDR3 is CASSRDSLNEKLFF. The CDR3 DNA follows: TGTGCCAGCAGCAGGGACAGCCTTAATGAAAAACTGTTTTTT.

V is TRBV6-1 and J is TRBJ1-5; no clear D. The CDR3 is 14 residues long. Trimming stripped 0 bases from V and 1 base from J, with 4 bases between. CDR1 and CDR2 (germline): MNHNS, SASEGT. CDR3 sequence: CASSEAMSNQPQHF. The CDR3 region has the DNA TGTGCCAGCAGTGAAGCGATGAGCAATCAGCCCCAGCATTTT.

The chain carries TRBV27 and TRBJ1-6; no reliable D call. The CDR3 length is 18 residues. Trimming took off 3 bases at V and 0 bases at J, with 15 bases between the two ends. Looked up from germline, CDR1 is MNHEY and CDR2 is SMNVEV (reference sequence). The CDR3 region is CASSFRPGGSSYNSPLHF. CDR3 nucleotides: TGTGCCAGCAGTTTTCGACCAGGCGGAAGCTCCTATAATTCACCCCTCCACTTT.

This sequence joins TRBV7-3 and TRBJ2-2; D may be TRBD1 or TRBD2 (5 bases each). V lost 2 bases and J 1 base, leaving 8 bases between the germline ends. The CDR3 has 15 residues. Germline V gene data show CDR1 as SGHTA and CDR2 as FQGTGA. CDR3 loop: CASSLGGRNTGELFF. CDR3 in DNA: TGTGCCAGCAGCTTAGGGGGACGGAACACCGGGGAGCTGTTTTTT.

CDR3 region: CASSKPGDTYGYTF. The CDR3 DNA reads TGCGCCAGCAGCAAACCAGGGGATACCTATGGCTACACCTTC. The J gene is TRBJ1-2, the V gene TRBV5-1, with D perhaps TRBD1 (6 bases). The V gene lost 4 bases and the J gene lost 4 bases, with 14 bases spanning the gap. The CDR3 is 14 residues long. CDR1 is SGHRS, CDR2 YFSETQ, per germline.

The CDR3 protein is CASSVGTGRMNTEAFF. The CDR3 DNA is TGTGCCAGCAGCGTAGGGACAGGGAGAATGAACACTGAAGCTTTCTTT. The chain couples TRBV9 to TRBJ1-1; TRBD1 matches 8 bases. Germline loops: CDR1 SGDLS, CDR2 YYNGEE. Trimming took 0 bases from V and 0 from J; bases not matched to a gene: 4. This CDR3 region has 16 residues. The variable domain in full, completed from reference TRBV9 and TRBJ1-1, reads DSGVTQTPKHLITATGQRVTLRCSPRSGDLSVYWYQQSLDQGLQFLIQYYNGEERAKGNILERFSAQQFPDLHSELNLSSLELGDSALYFCASSVGTGRMNTEAFFGQGTRLTVV.

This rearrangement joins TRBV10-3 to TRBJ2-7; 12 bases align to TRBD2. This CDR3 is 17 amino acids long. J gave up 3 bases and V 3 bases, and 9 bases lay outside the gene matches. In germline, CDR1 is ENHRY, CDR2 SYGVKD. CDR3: CAISDSRASGRGYEQYF. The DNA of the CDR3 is TGTGCCATCAGTGACTCGAGGGCTAGCGGGAGGGGCTACGAGCAGTACTTC.

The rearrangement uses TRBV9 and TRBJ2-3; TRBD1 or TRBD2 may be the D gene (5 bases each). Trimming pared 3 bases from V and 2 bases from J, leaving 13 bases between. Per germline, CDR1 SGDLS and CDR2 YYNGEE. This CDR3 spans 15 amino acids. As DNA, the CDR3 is TGTGCCAGCAGCGCCCGACGGGACGTCACAGATACGCAGTATTTT. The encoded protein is CASSARRDVTDTQYF.

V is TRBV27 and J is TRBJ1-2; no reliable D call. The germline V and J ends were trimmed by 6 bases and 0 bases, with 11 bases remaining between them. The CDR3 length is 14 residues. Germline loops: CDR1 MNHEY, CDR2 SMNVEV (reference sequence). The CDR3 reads CASSGRLANYGYTF. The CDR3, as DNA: TGTGCCAGCAGCGGTCGGTTAGCTAACTATGGCTACACCTTC.

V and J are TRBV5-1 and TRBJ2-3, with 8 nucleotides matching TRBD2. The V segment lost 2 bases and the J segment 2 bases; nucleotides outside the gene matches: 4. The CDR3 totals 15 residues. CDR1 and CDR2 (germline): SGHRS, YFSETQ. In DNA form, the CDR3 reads TGCGCCAGCAGCTTTGGACTAGCCTCCACAGATACGCAGTATTTT. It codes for CASSFGLASTDTQYF.

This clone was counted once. CDR3 nucleotides: TGTGCCAGTAGTATTCAAGGGGGCAAAGAAAACACCATATATTTT. Its protein is CASSIQGGKENTIYF. V and J are TRBV19 and TRBJ1-3, with TRBD1 matching over 7 bases. Germline CDR1 reads LNHDA; CDR2 reads SQIVND (reference sequence). With V trimmed by 3 bases and J by 6 bases, 8 bases remained unmatched. The CDR3 has 15 amino acids.

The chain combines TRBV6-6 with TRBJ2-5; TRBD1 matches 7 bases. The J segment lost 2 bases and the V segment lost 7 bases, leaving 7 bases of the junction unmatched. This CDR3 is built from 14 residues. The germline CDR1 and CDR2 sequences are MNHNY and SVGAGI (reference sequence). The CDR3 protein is CASTKQGFQETQYF. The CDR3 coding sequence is TGTGCCAGCACAAAACAGGGGTTTCAAGAGACCCAGTACTTC.

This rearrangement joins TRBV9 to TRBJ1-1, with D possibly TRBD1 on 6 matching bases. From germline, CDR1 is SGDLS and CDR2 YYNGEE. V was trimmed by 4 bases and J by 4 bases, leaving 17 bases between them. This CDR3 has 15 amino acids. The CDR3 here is CASSPIGGMATEAFF. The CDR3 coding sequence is TGTGCCAGCAGCCCTATAGGGGGGATGGCCACTGAAGCTTTCTTT. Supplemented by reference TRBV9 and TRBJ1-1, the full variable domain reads DSGVTQTPKHLITATGQRVTLRCSPRSGDLSVYWYQQSLDQGLQFLIQYYNGEERAKGNILERFSAQQFPDLHSELNLSSLELGDSALYFCASSPIGGMATEAFFGQGTRLTVV.

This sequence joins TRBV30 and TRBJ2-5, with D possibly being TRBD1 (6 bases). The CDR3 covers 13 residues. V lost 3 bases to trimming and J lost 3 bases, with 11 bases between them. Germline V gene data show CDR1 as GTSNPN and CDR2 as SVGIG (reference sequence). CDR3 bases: TGTGCCTGGAGCCCCGCAGGGGAAGAGACCCAGTACTTC. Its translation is CAWSPAGEETQYF.